These T cell receptor beta chains were read from a single sample in a study of blood T cell repertoires in COVID-19. Repertoires were generated with immunoSEQ multiplex PCR, while TCRdb's copy carries only in-frame clones and drops some. The sample lists hundreds of thousands of clones, more than 75% occurring once. The sequenced material came from PBMCs or T cells enriched from blood (not recorded which). The receptors were gathered from a woman aged 40 to 55 with acute COVID-19. Each CDR3 is given with its conserved first and last residue. Each record gives: clone size, D gene, V gene, J gene, CDR3 protein, CDR3 DNA. D genes are given only for firm matches. Size values are once, few and many counts, or a class for expanded clones, and some rows have none.

clone size: -; D gene: -; V gene: TRBV6-5; J gene: TRBJ2-1; CDR3 protein: CASSYSANHYNEQFF; CDR3 DNA: TGTGCCAGCAGTTACTCGGCAAACCACTACAATGAGCAGTTCTTC
clone size: -; D gene: -; V gene: TRBV6-5; J gene: TRBJ2-7; CDR3 protein: CASSSGVVYEQYF; CDR3 DNA: TGTGCCAGCTCTTCGGGAGTGGTTTACGAGCAGTACTTC
clone size: -; D gene: -; V gene: TRBV24-1; J gene: TRBJ1-4; CDR3 protein: CATSDNRKPNEKLFF; CDR3 DNA: TGTGCCACCAGTGATAACAGAAAACCTAATGAAAAACTGTTTTTT
clone size: -; D gene: TRBD2; V gene: TRBV9; J gene: TRBJ2-2; CDR3 protein: CASSLLAGGNTGELFF; CDR3 DNA: TGTGCCAGCAGTCTACTAGCGGGAGGAAACACCGGGGAGCTGTTTTTT
clone size: -; D gene: -; V gene: TRBV18; J gene: TRBJ2-5; CDR3 protein: CASSPRTGVQETQYF; CDR3 DNA: TGTGCCAGCTCACCACGAACCGGGGTCCAAGAGACCCAGTACTTC
clone size: -; D gene: TRBD1; V gene: TRBV11-3; J gene: TRBJ2-1; CDR3 protein: CANSQQGHLYNEQFF; CDR3 DNA: TGTGCCAACAGCCAACAGGGGCATCTCTACAATGAGCAGTTCTTC
clone size: once; D gene: -; V gene: TRBV5-4; J gene: TRBJ1-6; CDR3 protein: CASSLRQEGSPLHF; CDR3 DNA: TGTGCCAGCAGTTTGAGACAGGAAGGTTCACCCCTCCACTTT
clone size: -; D gene: TRBD1; V gene: TRBV19; J gene: TRBJ1-4; CDR3 protein: CASRGIRAANEKLFF; CDR3 DNA: TGTGCCTCCAGGGGGATTCGGGCGGCTAATGAAAAACTGTTTTTT
clone size: -; D gene: -; V gene: TRBV3-1/TRBV3-2; J gene: TRBJ2-7; CDR3 protein: CASSHQGLSSYEQYF; CDR3 DNA: TGTGCCAGCAGCCACCAAGGACTATCCTCCTACGAGCAGTACTTC
clone size: once; D gene: TRBD1; V gene: TRBV5-1; J gene: TRBJ1-2; CDR3 protein: CASSLQTGQGIYGYTF; CDR3 DNA: TGCGCCAGCAGCCTACAAACCGGACAGGGGATCTATGGCTACACCTTC
clone size: -; D gene: -; V gene: TRBV9; J gene: TRBJ1-2; CDR3 protein: CASNSPEGYTF; CDR3 DNA: TGTGCCAGCAACTCCCCGGAGGGCTACACCTTC
clone size: -; D gene: -; V gene: TRBV18; J gene: TRBJ1-5; CDR3 protein: CASSQQGNQPQHF; CDR3 DNA: TGTGCCAGCTCACAACAGGGCAATCAGCCCCAGCATTTT
clone size: -; D gene: TRBD2; V gene: TRBV27; J gene: TRBJ2-7; CDR3 protein: CASSSSSGRGYEQYF; CDR3 DNA: TGTGCCAGCAGTTCCTCTAGCGGGAGAGGGTACGAGCAGTACTTC
clone size: -; D gene: -; V gene: TRBV5-4; J gene: TRBJ2-3; CDR3 protein: CASSRTEPDTQYF; CDR3 DNA: TGTGCCAGCAGCCGAACAGAGCCCGATACGCAGTATTTT
clone size: -; D gene: TRBD2; V gene: TRBV24-1; J gene: TRBJ2-1; CDR3 protein: CATSDFGAGGERNEQFF; CDR3 DNA: TGTGCCACCAGTGATTTTGGAGCGGGGGGAGAGCGCAATGAGCAGTTCTTC